This TCR beta chain was recorded in a study of blood T cell repertoires in COVID-19 (dated by TCRdb to about 2020). Study-wide context: Collaborator samples came from the United States, Italy and Spain and covered acute and convalescent phases of COVID-19. The prospective study material was composed of cDNA or gDNA derived from T cells, B-cell-depleted T cells, or PBMCs. The dataset comprised deeply sampled blood TCRbeta repertoires from subjects exposed to, actively infected with, or recovered from COVID-19. The repertoires were released in a freely available public database meant as a resource for research on the immune response to SARS-CoV-2. Samples came from the ongoing ImmuneRACE study (first 160 participants) plus 1,254 subjects from 6 global collaborators. The sample metadata nearly always contained a de-identified subject ID, COVID-19 status, age in years and sex. HLA class I and class II types, where available, came from metadata supplied by the sample provider rather than from assay-based typing. Overall study results and their limits: The amount of clinical and demographic metadata varied by source and participant and was provided uncurated.

Each collaborating institution followed its own protocols to collect whole blood in K2EDTA tubes. For TCRbeta analysis, collaborator samples were shipped as frozen whole blood, as isolated PBMCs, or as DNA extracted from either sample type. Details on this clone: Its cognate antigen has yet to be identified. No per-base quality is available; no much larger clone lies one base away.

From cysteine to phenylalanine, the CDR3 is 15 amino acids long. Left in the record is the CDR3 DNA by itself, 45 bases read in frame from the first base. Unmatched junction bases come to 6, with V trimmed by 6 bases and J by 4 bases. The germline V gene (reference sequence) sets CDR1 to LNHDA and CDR2 to SQIVND. The immunoSEQ Assay, a bias-controlled multiplex PCR, was used to amplify TCRbeta CDR3 regions from genomic DNA. The published analysis was carried out like this. The number of nucleated cells in each sample was estimated from the amplification of reference gene primers within the assay. Sequence reads were collapsed and filtered to measure the absolute abundance of every unique TCRbeta CDR3 rearrangement. For each sample, productive Simpson clonality was calculated as the square root of Simpson's diversity index across productive rearrangements. What TCRdb holds here is the immuneACCESS table cut down to in-frame rearrangements. Part of the clones is not present; checked against another copy, under half of the missing clones reflect an unresolved V gene, and the others are unexplained. The V and J calls and the clone size are those of that table, but D and trimming were determined from the DNA. Present in this sample are over 50,000 clones, more than 75% of which were seen just once. The biggest ten clones account for under 30% of the sample.

This chain joins TRBV19 to TRBJ2-2; 9 central nucleotides agree with TRBD1. The sequenced sample consisted of peripheral blood. This TCR derives from a human donor in a cohort sampled during active COVID-19. The DNA sequence is TGTGCCAGTAGACAACAGGGGGCGAGCACCGGGGAGCTGTTTTTT. This encodes CASRQQGASTGELFF. Reference TRBV19 and TRBJ2-2 genes cover what lies past the CDR3, so the full variable domain is DGGITQSPKYLFRKEGQNVTLSCEQNLNHDAMYWYRQDPGQGLRLIYYSQIVNDFQKGDIAEGYSVSREKKESFPLTVTSAQKNPTAFYLCASRQQGASTGELFFGEGSRLTVL.